The T cell receptor (beta chain) described here comes from a study of blood T cell repertoires in COVID-19. As for the study in general: The cDNA or gDNA used as material had been derived from T cells, B-cell-depleted T cells, or PBMCs.

In the original processing: Nucleated cell number was recorded as an estimate derived from reference gene primer amplification. Using immunoSEQ multiplex PCR, the repertoire was profiled, and TCRdb retains in-frame clones only, with some absent. That table gives V, J and clone size, and the DNA gave D and trimming. The sample lists about 210,000 clones; 85% were seen once. V lost 2 bases to trimming and J lost 1 base; unmatched junction nucleotides: 2. The CDR3 is made up of 15 amino acids. Germline V gene data show CDR1 as MNHEY and CDR2 as SVGAGI. The sample taken for sequencing was peripheral blood. The clonotype was recovered from a man between 45 and 60 years old with COVID-19, enrolled during active disease. The rearrangement links TRBV6-5 to TRBJ1-2, with 9 bases matching TRBD1. Written as DNA, the CDR3 is TGTGCCAGCAGTTACACAGGGGGCTTTAACTATGGCTACACCTTC. Translating gives CASSYTGGFNYGYTF.